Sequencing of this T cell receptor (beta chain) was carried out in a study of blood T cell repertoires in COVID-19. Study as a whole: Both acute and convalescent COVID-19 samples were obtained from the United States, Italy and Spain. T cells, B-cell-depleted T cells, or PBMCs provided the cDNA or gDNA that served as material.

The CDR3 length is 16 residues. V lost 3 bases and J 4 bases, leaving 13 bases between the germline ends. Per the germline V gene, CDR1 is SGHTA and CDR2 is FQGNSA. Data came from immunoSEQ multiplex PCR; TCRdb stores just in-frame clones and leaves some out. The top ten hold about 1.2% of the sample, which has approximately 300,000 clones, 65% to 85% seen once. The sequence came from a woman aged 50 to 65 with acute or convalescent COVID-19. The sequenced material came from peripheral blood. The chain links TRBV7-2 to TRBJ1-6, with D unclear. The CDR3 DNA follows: TGTGCCAGCAGCTTTCAGACACAACCGTATAATTCACCCCTCCACTTT. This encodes CASSFQTQPYNSPLHF.